This record covers a single T cell receptor beta chain. Profiled with immunoSEQ multiplex PCR; TCRdb holds only in-frame clones, not every one. The sample consists of 200,000 to 250,000 clones, 88% of them appearing once. CDR1 is PRHDT, CDR2 FYEKMQ, per germline (reference sequence). This CDR3 comprises 14 residues. Trimming took off 7 bases at V and 0 bases at J, with 12 bases between the two ends. This sample was included in a study of blood T cell repertoires in COVID-19. Across the whole study: PBMCs, B-cell-depleted T cells, or T cells provided the cDNA or gDNA that made up the material.

Participants were aged roughly 18 to 95 years, lived in about 26 US areas, and enrolled virtually. Among Cohort 3 donors, those recovered had two negative PCRs, clearance, or symptom resolution. The chain employs TRBV13 and TRBJ1-1, with unresolved D. This receptor was taken from a woman aged 25 to 45 who had recovered from COVID-19. Sequencing was performed on PBMCs or T cells enriched from blood (not recorded which). The CDR3 spells CASTTWALNTEAFF. The CDR3 region has the DNA TGTGCCAGCACCACCTGGGCGCTGAACACTGAAGCTTTCTTT. Complete variable domain (other parts from reference TRBV13 and TRBJ1-1): AAGVIQSPRHLIKEKRETATLKCYPIPRHDTVYWYQQGPGQDPQFLISFYEKMQSDKGSIPDRFSAQQFSDYHSELNMSSLELGDSALYFCASTTWALNTEAFFGQGTRLTVV.